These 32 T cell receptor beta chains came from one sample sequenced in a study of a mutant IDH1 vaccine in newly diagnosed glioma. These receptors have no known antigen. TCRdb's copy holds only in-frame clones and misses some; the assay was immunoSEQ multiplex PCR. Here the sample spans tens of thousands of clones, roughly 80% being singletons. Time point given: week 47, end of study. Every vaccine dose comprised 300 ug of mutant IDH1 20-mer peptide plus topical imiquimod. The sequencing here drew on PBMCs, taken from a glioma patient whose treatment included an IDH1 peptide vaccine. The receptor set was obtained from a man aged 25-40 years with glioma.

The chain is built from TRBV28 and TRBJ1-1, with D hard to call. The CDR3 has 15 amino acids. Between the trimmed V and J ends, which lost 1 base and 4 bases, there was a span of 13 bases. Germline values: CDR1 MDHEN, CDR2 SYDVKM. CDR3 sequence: CASSLFGSRATEAFF. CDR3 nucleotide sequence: TGTGCCAGCAGTTTATTCGGGAGTCGGGCCACTGAAGCTTTCTTT.

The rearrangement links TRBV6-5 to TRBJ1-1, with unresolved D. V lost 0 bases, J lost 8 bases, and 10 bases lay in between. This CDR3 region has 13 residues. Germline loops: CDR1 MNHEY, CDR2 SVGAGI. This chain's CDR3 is CASSYSEVQEAFF. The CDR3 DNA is TGTGCCAGCAGTTACTCCGAGGTACAGGAAGCTTTCTTT.

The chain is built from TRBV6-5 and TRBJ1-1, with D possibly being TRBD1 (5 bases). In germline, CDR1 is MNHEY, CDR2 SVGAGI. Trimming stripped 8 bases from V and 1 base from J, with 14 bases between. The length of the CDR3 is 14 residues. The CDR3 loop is CASARWGENTEAFF. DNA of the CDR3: TGTGCCAGCGCCCGCTGGGGCGAGAACACTGAAGCTTTCTTT.

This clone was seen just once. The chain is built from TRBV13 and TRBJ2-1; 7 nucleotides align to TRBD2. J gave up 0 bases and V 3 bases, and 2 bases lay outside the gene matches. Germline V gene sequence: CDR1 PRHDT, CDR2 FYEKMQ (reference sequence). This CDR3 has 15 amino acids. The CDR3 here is CASSLGGSSYNEQFF. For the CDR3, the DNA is TGTGCCAGCAGCTTGGGGGGGAGCTCCTACAATGAGCAGTTCTTC.

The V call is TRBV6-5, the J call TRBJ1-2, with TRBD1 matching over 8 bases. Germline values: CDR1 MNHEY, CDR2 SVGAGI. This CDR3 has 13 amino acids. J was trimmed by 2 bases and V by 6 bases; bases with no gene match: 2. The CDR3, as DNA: TGTGCCAGCAGGGACAGGGTAAACTATGGCTACACCTTC. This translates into CASRDRVNYGYTF.

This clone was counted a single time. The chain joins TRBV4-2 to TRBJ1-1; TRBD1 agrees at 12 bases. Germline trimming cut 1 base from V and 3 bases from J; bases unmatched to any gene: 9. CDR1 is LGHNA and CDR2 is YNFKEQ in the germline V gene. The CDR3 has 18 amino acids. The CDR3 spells CASSQGDRGRVDHTEAFF. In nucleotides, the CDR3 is TGTGCCAGCAGCCAAGGGGACAGGGGGCGAGTTGATCACACTGAAGCTTTCTTT.

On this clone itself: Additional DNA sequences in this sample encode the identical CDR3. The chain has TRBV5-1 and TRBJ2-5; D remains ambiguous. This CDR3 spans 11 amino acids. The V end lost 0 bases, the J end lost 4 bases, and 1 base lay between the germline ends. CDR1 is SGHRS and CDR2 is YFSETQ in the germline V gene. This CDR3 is CASSLAETQYF. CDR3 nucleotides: TGCGCCAGCAGCTTGGCAGAGACCCAGTACTTC.

The CDR3 sequence: CASSATRGVELFF. CDR3 bases: TGTGCCAGCAGTGCCACGCGGGGGGTTGAGCTGTTTTTT. This chain uses TRBV6-5 with TRBJ2-2, with 8 nucleotides matching TRBD2. Germline V CDR1 and CDR2: MNHEY, SVGAGI. Trimming at V came to 5 bases and at J to 11 bases, leaving 7 bases not matched to a gene. The CDR3 runs to 13 residues.

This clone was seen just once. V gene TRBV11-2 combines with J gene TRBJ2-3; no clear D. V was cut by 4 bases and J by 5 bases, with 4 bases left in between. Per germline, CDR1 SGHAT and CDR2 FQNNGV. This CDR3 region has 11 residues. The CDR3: CASSSKDTQYF. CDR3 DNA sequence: TGTGCCAGCAGCTCAAAAGATACGCAGTATTTT.

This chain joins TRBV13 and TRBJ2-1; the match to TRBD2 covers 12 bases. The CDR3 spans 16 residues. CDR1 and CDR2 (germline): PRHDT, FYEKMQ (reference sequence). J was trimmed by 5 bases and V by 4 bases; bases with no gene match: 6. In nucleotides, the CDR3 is TGTGCCAGCAGCTCCAGGACTAGCGGGGCGAACAATGAGCAGTTCTTC. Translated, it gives CASSSRTSGANNEQFF. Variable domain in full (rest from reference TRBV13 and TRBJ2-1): AAGVIQSPRHLIKEKRETATLKCYPIPRHDTVYWYQQGPGQDPQFLISFYEKMQSDKGSIPDRFSAQQFSDYHSELNMSSLELGDSALYFCASSSRTSGANNEQFFGPGTRLTVL.

In DNA form, the CDR3 reads TGTGCCAGCAGGGGACAGGCGCCATCGGGGGAGCAGTACTTC. Its protein product is CASRGQAPSGEQYF. The rearrangement uses TRBV6-6 and TRBJ2-7; 8 nucleotides align to TRBD1. The CDR3 has 14 residues. The V gene's germline CDR1 is MNHNY and CDR2 SVGAGI (reference sequence). V was clipped by 6 bases and J by 7 bases; unmatched bases: 11.

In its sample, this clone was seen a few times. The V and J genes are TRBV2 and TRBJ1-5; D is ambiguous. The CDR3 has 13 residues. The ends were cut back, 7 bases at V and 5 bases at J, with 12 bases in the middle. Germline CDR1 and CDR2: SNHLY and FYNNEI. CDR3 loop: CASNWVGDQPQHF. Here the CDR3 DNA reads TGTGCCAGCAACTGGGTTGGCGATCAGCCCCAGCATTTT.

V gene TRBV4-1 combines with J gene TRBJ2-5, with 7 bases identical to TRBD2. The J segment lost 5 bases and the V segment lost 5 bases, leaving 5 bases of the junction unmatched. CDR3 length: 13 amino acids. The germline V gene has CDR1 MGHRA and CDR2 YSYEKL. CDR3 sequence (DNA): TGCGCCAGCAGCGGTAGCGGGTGGGAGACCCAGTACTTC. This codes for CASSGSGWETQYF.

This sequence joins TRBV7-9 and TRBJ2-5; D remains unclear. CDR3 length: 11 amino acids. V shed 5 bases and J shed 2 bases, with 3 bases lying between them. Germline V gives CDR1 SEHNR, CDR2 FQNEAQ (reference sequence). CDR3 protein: CASSPQETQYF. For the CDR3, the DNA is TGTGCCAGCAGCCCGCAAGAGACCCAGTACTTC.

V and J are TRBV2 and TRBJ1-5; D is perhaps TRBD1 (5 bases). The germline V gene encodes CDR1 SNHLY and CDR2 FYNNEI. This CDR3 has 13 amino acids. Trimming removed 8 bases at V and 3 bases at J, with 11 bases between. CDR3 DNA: TGTGCCAGCGGTGGGGCCAACAATCAGCCCCAGCATTTT. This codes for CASGGANNQPQHF. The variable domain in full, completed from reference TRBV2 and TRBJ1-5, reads EPEVTQTPSHQVTQMGQEVILRCVPISNHLYFYWYRQILGQKVEFLVSFYNNEISEKSEIFDDQFSVERPDGSNFTLKIRSTKLEDSAMYFCASGGANNQPQHFGDGTRLSIL.

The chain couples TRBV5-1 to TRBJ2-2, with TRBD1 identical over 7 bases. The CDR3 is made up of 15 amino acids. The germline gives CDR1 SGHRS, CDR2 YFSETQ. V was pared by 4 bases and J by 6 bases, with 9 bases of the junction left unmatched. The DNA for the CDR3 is TGCGCCAGCAGCCCACCGGGACAGTATCCCGGGGAGCTGTTTTTT. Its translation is CASSPPGQYPGELFF.

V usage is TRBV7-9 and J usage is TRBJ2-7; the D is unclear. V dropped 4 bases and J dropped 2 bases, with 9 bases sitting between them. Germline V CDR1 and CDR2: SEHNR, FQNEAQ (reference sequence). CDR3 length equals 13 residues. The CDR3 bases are TGTGCCAGCAGCTCCCGGTACGCCTACGAGCAGTACTTC. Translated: CASSSRYAYEQYF.

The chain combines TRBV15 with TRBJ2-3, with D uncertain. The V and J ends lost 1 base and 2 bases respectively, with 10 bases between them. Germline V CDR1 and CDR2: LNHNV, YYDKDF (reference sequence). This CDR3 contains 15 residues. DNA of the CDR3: TGTGCCACCAGCAGAGCGGACGGATACACAGATACGCAGTATTTT. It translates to CATSRADGYTDTQYF.

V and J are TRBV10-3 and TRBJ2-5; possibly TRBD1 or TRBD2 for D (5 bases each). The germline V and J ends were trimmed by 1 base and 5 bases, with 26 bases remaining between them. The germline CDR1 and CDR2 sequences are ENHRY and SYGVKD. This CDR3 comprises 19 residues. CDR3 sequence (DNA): TGTGCCATCAGTGAGTTGGGACCCACAGTGGGGATCAAGACGGAGACCCAGTACTTC. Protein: CAISELGPTVGIKTETQYF.

CDR3 nucleotide sequence: TGTGCCAGCAGCCCTGGAACAGGCTGGGGTTCACCCCTCCACTTT. This encodes CASSPGTGWGSPLHF. The V call is TRBV5-6, the J call TRBJ1-6; D is possibly TRBD1 (5 bases). This CDR3 comprises 15 residues. The V end lost 4 bases, the J end lost 9 bases, and 17 bases lay between the germline ends. Germline CDR1 is SGHDT and CDR2 is YYEEEE.

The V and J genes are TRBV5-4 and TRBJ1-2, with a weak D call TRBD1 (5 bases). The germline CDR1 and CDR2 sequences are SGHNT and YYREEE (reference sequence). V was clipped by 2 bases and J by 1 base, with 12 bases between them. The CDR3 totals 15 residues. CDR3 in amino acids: CASSFRQSGNYGYTF. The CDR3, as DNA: TGTGCCAGCAGCTTCCGACAGAGCGGTAACTATGGCTACACCTTC.

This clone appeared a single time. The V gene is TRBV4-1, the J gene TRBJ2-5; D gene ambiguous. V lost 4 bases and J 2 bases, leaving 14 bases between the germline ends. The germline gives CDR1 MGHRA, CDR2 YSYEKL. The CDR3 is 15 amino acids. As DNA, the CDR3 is TGCGCCAGCAGCCGACCCACACGACCACAAGAGACCCAGTACTTC. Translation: CASSRPTRPQETQYF.

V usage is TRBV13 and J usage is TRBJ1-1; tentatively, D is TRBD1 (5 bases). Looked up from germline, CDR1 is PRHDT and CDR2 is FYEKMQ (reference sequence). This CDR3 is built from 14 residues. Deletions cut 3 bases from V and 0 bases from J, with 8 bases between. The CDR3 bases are TGTGCCAGCAGCTTTGGGGGGGTGAACACTGAAGCTTTCTTT. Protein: CASSFGGVNTEAFF.

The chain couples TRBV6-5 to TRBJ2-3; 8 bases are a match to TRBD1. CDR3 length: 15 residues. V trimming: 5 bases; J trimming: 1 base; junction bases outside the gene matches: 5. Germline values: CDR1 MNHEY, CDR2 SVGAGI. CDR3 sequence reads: CASSPWGQGTDTQYF. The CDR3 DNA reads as TGTGCCAGCAGTCCCTGGGGACAGGGCACAGATACGCAGTATTTT.

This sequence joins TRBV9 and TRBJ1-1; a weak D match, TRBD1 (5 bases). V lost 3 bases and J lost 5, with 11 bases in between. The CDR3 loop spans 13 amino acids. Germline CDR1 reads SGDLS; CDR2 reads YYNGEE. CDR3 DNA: TGTGCCAGCAGCGCCAGGGCTCGTACTGAAGCTTTCTTT. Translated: CASSARARTEAFF.

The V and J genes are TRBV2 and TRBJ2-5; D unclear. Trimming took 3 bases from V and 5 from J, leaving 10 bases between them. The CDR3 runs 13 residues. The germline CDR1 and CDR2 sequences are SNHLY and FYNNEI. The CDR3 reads CASSDVGKETQYF. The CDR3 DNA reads TGTGCCAGCAGTGATGTGGGGAAGGAGACCCAGTACTTC.

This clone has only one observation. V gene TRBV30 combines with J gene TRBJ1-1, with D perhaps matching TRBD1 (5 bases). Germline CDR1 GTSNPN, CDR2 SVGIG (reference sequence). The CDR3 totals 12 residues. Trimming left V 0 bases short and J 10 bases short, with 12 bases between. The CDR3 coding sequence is TGTGCCTGGAGTGTTCGGGGGGATCGAGCTTTCTTT. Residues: CAWSVRGDRAFF.

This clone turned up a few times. The CDR3 DNA is TGCGCCAGCAGCCAAGGAAGGCAGGGTCCCAGCAATCAGCCCCAGCATTTT. Translated, it gives CASSQGRQGPSNQPQHF. This rearrangement joins TRBV4-1 to TRBJ1-5, with a weak D call TRBD1 (5 bases). The V end was cut by 1 base, the J end by 1 base, with 14 bases between. Germline assignment: CDR1 MGHRA and CDR2 YSYEKL. The CDR3 sequence is 17 residues long.

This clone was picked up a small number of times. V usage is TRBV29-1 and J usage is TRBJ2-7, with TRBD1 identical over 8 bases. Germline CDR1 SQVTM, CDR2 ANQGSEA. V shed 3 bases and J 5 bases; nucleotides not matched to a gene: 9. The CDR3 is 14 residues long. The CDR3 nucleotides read TGCAGCGTTGAGGCAGGACAGGGTTCCCACGAGCAGTACTTC. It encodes CSVEAGQGSHEQYF.

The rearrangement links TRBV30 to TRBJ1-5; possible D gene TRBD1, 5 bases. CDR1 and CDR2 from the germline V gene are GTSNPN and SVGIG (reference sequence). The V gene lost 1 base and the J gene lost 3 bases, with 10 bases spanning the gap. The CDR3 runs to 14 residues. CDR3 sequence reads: CAWSAGHLNQPQHF. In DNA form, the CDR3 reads TGTGCCTGGAGTGCCGGACACCTCAATCAGCCCCAGCATTTT. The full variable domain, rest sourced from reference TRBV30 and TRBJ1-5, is SQTIHQWPATLVQPVGSPLSLECTVEGTSNPNLYWYRQAAGRGLQLLFYSVGIGQISSEVPQNLSASRPQDRQFILSSKKLLLSDSGFYLCAWSAGHLNQPQHFGDGTRLSIL.

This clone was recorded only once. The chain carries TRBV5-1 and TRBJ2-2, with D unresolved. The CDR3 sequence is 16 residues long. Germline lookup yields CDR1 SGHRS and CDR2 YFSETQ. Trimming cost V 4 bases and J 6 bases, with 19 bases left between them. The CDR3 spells CASSPPRGVDPGELFF. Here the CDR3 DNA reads TGCGCCAGCAGCCCTCCGCGTGGGGTTGATCCCGGGGAGCTGTTTTTT.

The DNA of the CDR3 is TGCGCCAGCAGCTCCGCACCAAATGAGCAGTTCTTC. This sequence encodes CASSSAPNEQFF. The V and J genes are TRBV5-1 and TRBJ2-1, with D hard to call. The CDR3 has 12 residues. V gave up 3 bases and J gave up 7 bases, with 8 bases separating them. Germline CDR1 SGHRS, CDR2 YFSETQ.